The 25 T cell receptor beta chains below all came from one sample that was sequenced in a study of shared clonotypes between healthy human individuals. Profiled with immunoSEQ multiplex PCR; TCRdb holds only in-frame clones, not every one. The table includes about 2.2 million clones, roughly 95% detected once. Naive CD8 cells lacked CD45RO and underwent positive selection for CCR7, leaving out terminally differentiated effector memory CD45RA+ cells. Sequenced input: naive CD8+ T cells from PBMCs. The receptors here all came from a man between 18 and 35 years old in good health. Some clones in this sample may be carry-over from other donors' samples.

The gene calls are TRBV28 and TRBJ1-2; the D is unclear. CDR1 and CDR2 from the germline V gene are MDHEN and SYDVKM. V lost 7 bases to trimming and J lost 5 bases, with 5 bases between them. The CDR3 runs to 10 residues. CDR3 sequence reads: CASTPYGYTF. The DNA of the CDR3 is TGTGCCAGCACCCCATATGGCTACACCTTC.

Worth noting for this clone: This sample includes further DNA sequences coding for the same CDR3. The J gene is TRBJ2-3, the V gene TRBV4-1; unclear D gene. The CDR3 has 13 amino acids. With 1 base removed from V and 3 bases from J, the gap between germline ends came to 5 bases. Germline loops: CDR1 MGHRA, CDR2 YSYEKL. CDR3 coding DNA: TGCGCCAGCAGCCAAGTAGGGACAGATACGCAGTATTTT. Translating it yields CASSQVGTDTQYF.

The chain links TRBV4-3 to TRBJ2-3; 14 bases map to TRBD2. Germline V gene data show CDR1 as LGHNA and CDR2 as YSLEER. Trimming removed 4 bases from V and 5 bases from J; junction bases left unmatched: 11. This CDR3 comprises 18 residues. This chain's CDR3 is CASSRRLAGGKHIDTQYF. In DNA, the CDR3 is TGCGCCAGCAGCCGGCGACTAGCGGGAGGGAAACATATAGATACGCAGTATTTT.

The CDR3 sequence is CASNAEETQYF. Here the CDR3 DNA reads TGCGCCAGCAATGCGGAAGAGACCCAGTACTTC. V usage is TRBV10-2 and J usage is TRBJ2-5; D unresolved. This CDR3 is built from 11 residues. Germline values: CDR1 WSHSY, CDR2 SAAADI. V shed 7 bases and J shed 3 bases, with 6 bases lying between them.

Worth noting for this clone: In the same sample, other DNA sequences code for this CDR3. The V and J genes are TRBV5-1 and TRBJ2-1; 8 bases map to TRBD2. Germline CDR1 is SGHRS and CDR2 is YFSETQ. The CDR3 runs to 14 residues. Unmatched junction bases numbered 3, after V lost 4 bases and J lost 3 bases. The CDR3 loop is CASSPSGGYNEQFF. DNA of the CDR3: TGCGCCAGCAGCCCGAGCGGGGGCTACAATGAGCAGTTCTTC.

The rearrangement joins TRBV2 to TRBJ2-3, with D possibly matching TRBD2 (6 bases). V was trimmed by 7 bases and J by 5 bases, leaving 16 bases between them. In germline, CDR1 is SNHLY, CDR2 FYNNEI. This CDR3 is 14 amino acids long. CDR3 region: CASTTAGFQDTQYF. In nucleotides, the CDR3 is TGTGCCAGCACCACCGCGGGGTTTCAAGATACGCAGTATTTT.

The chain uses TRBV19 and TRBJ1-5; D remains unclear. Per germline, CDR1 LNHDA and CDR2 SQIVND (reference sequence). Trimming left V 3 bases short and J 3 bases short, with 15 bases between. This CDR3 has 16 amino acids. The CDR3, as DNA: TGTGCCAGTAGTATTCCACGAGGGCACCCCAATCAGCCCCAGCATTTT. This gives the protein CASSIPRGHPNQPQHF.

V and J are TRBV9 and TRBJ1-1; D is unclear. Germline lookup yields CDR1 SGDLS and CDR2 YYNGEE. Between the trimmed V and J ends, which lost 7 bases and 5 bases, there was a span of 15 bases. CDR3 length: 13 amino acids. For the CDR3, the DNA is TGTGCCAGCGGCACGGAGGCGGAGACTGAAGCTTTCTTT. Translated, it gives CASGTEAETEAFF.

The V call is TRBV19, the J call TRBJ1-1; D gene ambiguous. Germline V gives CDR1 LNHDA, CDR2 SQIVND (reference sequence). CDR3 size: 13 residues. V was pared by 7 bases and J by 4 bases, with 13 bases between. CDR3 bases: TGTGCCAGTATTTGGGTCGGGAGCACTGAAGCTTTCTTT. Translated: CASIWVGSTEAFF.

The V call is TRBV28, the J call TRBJ2-7; TRBD1 matches at 9 bases. CDR1 MDHEN and CDR2 SYDVKM come from the germline V gene. The trim removed 5 bases at V and 4 bases at J, leaving 9 bases unmatched. This CDR3 is built from 15 residues. The CDR3 DNA is TGTGCCAGCAGTCCACTAACAGGGGGCAGGTACGAGCAGTACTTC. It encodes CASSPLTGGRYEQYF.

This chain joins TRBV6-5 and TRBJ2-2, with D perhaps being TRBD1 or TRBD2 (5 bases each). The CDR3 is 16 amino acids. Germline CDR1 MNHEY, CDR2 SVGAGI. Between the trimmed V and J ends, which lost 0 bases and 2 bases, there was a span of 10 bases. The CDR3 is CASSYSMGRNTGELFF. CDR3 sequence (DNA): TGTGCCAGCAGTTACTCGATGGGACGCAACACCGGGGAGCTGTTTTTT.

The chain has TRBV18 and TRBJ1-2; D unclear. CDR1 and CDR2 (germline): KGHSH, LQKENI. Trimming left V 3 bases short and J 0 bases short, with 8 bases between. This CDR3 region has 14 residues. In DNA form, the CDR3 reads TGTGCCAGCTCACCGGGGTCAGCTAACTATGGCTACACCTTC. This sequence encodes CASSPGSANYGYTF.

The chain has TRBV7-9 and TRBJ1-2, with D unresolved. Germline CDR1 is SEHNR and CDR2 is FQNEAQ (reference sequence). The CDR3 is 14 amino acids. V was shortened by 5 bases and J by 1 base, with 11 bases between the two germline ends. The CDR3 DNA is TGTGCCAGCAGCCCAGCCCCAAGTAACTATGGCTACACCTTC. Amino acid sequence: CASSPAPSNYGYTF. The whole variable domain, remainder taken from reference TRBV7-9 and TRBJ1-2, is DTGVSQNPRHKITKRGQNVTFRCDPISEHNRLYWYRQTLGQGPEFLTYFQNEAQLEKSRLLSDRFSAERPKGSFSTLEIQRTEQGDSAMYLCASSPAPSNYGYTFGSGTRLTVV.

The chain has TRBV27 and TRBJ2-7, with unresolved D. The CDR3 length is 15 residues. Between the trimmed V and J ends, which lost 11 bases and 4 bases, there was a span of 24 bases. Germline V gene data show CDR1 as MNHEY and CDR2 as SMNVEV (reference sequence). CDR3 in amino acids: CASWAHTKLRYEQYF. The CDR3 DNA follows: TGTGCCTCGTGGGCCCACACTAAACTTCGTTACGAGCAGTACTTC.

The chain combines TRBV4-3 with TRBJ1-2; tentative D call: TRBD1 (5 bases). V lost 0 bases, J lost 0 bases, and 17 bases lay in between. Germline V gives CDR1 LGHNA, CDR2 YSLEER. The CDR3 has 18 residues. The CDR3 sequence is CASSQDWQAAGANYGYTF. The CDR3 nucleotides are TGCGCCAGCAGCCAAGATTGGCAGGCCGCGGGGGCTAACTATGGCTACACCTTC.

The J gene is TRBJ2-7, the V gene TRBV30; D uncertain. Germline V gives CDR1 GTSNPN, CDR2 SVGIG (reference sequence). V was cut by 4 bases and J by 0 bases, with 13 bases left in between. The CDR3 totals 14 residues. The CDR3 DNA reads as TGTGCCTGGACCTCATGGGCAGGCTCCTACGAGCAGTACTTC. This gives the protein CAWTSWAGSYEQYF.

V usage is TRBV27 and J usage is TRBJ2-1; TRBD2 agrees at 11 bases. Germline V gives CDR1 MNHEY, CDR2 SMNVEV (reference sequence). The CDR3 is 22 amino acids. The J segment lost 2 bases and the V segment lost 6 bases, leaving 24 bases of the junction unmatched. The CDR3 region has the DNA TGTGCCAGCAGCCCAACGTTTAACAGGGATAGCGGGAGGGGGATCCCCTACAATGAGCAGTTCTTC. The encoded protein is CASSPTFNRDSGRGIPYNEQFF.

This clone was detected only once. Additional DNA sequences in this sample encode the identical CDR3. The V gene is TRBV11-2, the J gene TRBJ1-2; D ambiguous. The germline gives CDR1 SGHAT, CDR2 FQNNGV. V lost 1 base and J lost 2, with 5 bases in between. CDR3 length equals 13 residues. The CDR3 nucleotides read TGTGCCAGCAGCTTAGGTCAAAACTATGGCTACACCTTC. Its translation: CASSLGQNYGYTF.

A single count supports this clone. The CDR3: CASTNTLTGASNYGYTF. The CDR3 nucleotides read TGTGCCAGCACCAATACCTTGACAGGGGCGTCTAACTATGGCTACACCTTC. The chain recombines TRBV27 with TRBJ1-2; 8 bases are shared with TRBD1. Germline-derived CDR1 and CDR2 are MNHEY and SMNVEV (reference sequence). This CDR3 is 17 amino acids long. Trimming took 7 bases from V and 0 from J; bases not matched to a gene: 13.

The chain is built from TRBV7-8 and TRBJ1-5; no clear D. Trimming left V 0 bases short and J 0 bases short, with 6 bases between. CDR3 size: 15 residues. Per the germline V gene, CDR1 is SGHVS and CDR2 is FQNEAQ. The chain's CDR3 is CASSLASHSNQPQHF. As DNA, the CDR3 is TGTGCCAGCAGCTTAGCGAGCCATAGCAATCAGCCCCAGCATTTT. Full variable domain (remainder filled in from reference TRBV7-8 and TRBJ1-5): GAGVSQSPRYKVAKRGQDVALRCDPISGHVSLFWYQQALGQGPEFLTYFQNEAQLDKSGLPSDRFFAERPEGSVSTLKIQRTQQEDSAVYLCASSLASHSNQPQHFGDGTRLSIL.

The V call is TRBV29-1, the J call TRBJ2-7; 13 bases align to TRBD2. The junction had 12 bases not matched to a gene; V was cut back by 5 bases and J by 2 bases. The germline V gene has CDR1 SQVTM and CDR2 ANQGSEA. This CDR3 spans 17 amino acids. The CDR3 nucleotides are TGCAGCGTTCACTCCTGGGGACTAGCGGGAAACACCTACGAGCAGTACTTC. Amino acids: CSVHSWGLAGNTYEQYF.

This clone has only one observation. The rearrangement joins TRBV15 to TRBJ2-1; D unclear. V shed 3 bases and J shed 8 bases, with 8 bases lying between them. The CDR3 has 12 amino acids. The germline gives CDR1 LNHNV, CDR2 YYDKDF (reference sequence). CDR3 bases: TGTGCCACCAGCAGCGACCCTCATGAGCAGTTCTTC. Amino acids: CATSSDPHEQFF.

This clone was seen just once. The chain joins TRBV29-1 to TRBJ2-1, with 8 positions matching TRBD1. The CDR3 loop spans 15 amino acids. V shed 3 bases, J shed 3 bases, and the junction held 7 bases outside the gene matches. Germline V CDR1 and CDR2: SQVTM, ANQGSEA. In DNA, the CDR3 is TGCAGCGTTGATCCTCAGGGGGCGAACTACAATGAGCAGTTCTTC. Translated, it gives CSVDPQGANYNEQFF.

V is TRBV30 and J is TRBJ1-2, with D possibly TRBD1 on 6 matching bases. V shed 3 bases and J shed 4 bases, with 15 bases lying between them. Germline lookup yields CDR1 GTSNPN and CDR2 SVGIG (reference sequence). This CDR3 comprises 14 residues. CDR3 sequence (DNA): TGTGCCTGGAGAGAAACAGGGATGGGCTATGGCTACACCTTC. Its protein product is CAWRETGMGYGYTF.

The rearrangement joins TRBV4-3 to TRBJ1-3; TRBD1 matches 11 bases. Per the germline V gene, CDR1 is LGHNA and CDR2 is YSLEER. With 1 base clipped from V and 4 bases from J, the junction kept 6 bases outside the gene matches. This CDR3 has 17 residues. The CDR3 coding sequence is TGCGCCAGCAGCCAAGTATGGACAGGGGGCGTCGGAAACACCATATATTTT. It codes for CASSQVWTGGVGNTIYF.